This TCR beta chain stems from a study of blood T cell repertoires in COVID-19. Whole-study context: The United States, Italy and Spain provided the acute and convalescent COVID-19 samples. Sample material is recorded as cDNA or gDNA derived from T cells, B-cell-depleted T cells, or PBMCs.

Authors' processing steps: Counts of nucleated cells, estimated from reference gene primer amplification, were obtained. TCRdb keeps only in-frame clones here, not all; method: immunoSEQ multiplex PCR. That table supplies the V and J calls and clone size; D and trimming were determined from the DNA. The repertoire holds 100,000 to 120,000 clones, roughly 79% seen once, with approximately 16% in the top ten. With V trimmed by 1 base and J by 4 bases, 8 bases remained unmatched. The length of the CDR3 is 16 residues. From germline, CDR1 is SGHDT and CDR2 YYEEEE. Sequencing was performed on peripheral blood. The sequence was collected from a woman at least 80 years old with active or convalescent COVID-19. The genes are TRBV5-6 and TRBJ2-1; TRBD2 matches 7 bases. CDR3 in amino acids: CASSLLGLAAYNEQFF. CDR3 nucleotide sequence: TGTGCCAGCAGCTTGTTGGGGCTAGCGGCATACAATGAGCAGTTCTTC.